The 30 T cell receptor beta chains in this list originate from one sample, sequenced in a study of blood T cell repertoires in COVID-19. Libraries were prepared by immunoSEQ multiplex PCR; TCRdb keeps only in-frame clonotypes and omits some of them. The profile covers 200,000 or so clones, with 70% to 90% appearing a single time and about 0.72% taken by the ten largest. The specimen sequenced was peripheral blood. The source is a woman in her seventies with acute or convalescent COVID-19.

The rearrangement uses TRBV6-1 and TRBJ2-1; 11 nucleotides match TRBD2. CDR3 length: 18 amino acids. CDR1 and CDR2 from the germline V gene are MNHNS and SASEGT. Trimming took 6 bases from V and 4 from J; bases not matched to a gene: 14. The CDR3 protein is CASSELAGVRFIYNEQFF. The CDR3 nucleotides are TGTGCCAGCAGCGAACTAGCGGGAGTTAGGTTTATATACAATGAGCAGTTCTTC.

This chain connects TRBV12-5 to TRBJ2-5; D gene ambiguous. The CDR3 totals 13 residues. V was pared by 0 bases and J by 5 bases, with 7 bases between. Per germline, CDR1 LGHNT and CDR2 FRNRAP. CDR3 region: CASGLVLGETQYF. CDR3 sequence (DNA): TGTGCTAGTGGTTTGGTACTCGGGGAGACCCAGTACTTC.

The chain has TRBV19 and TRBJ1-1; D possibly corresponds to TRBD1 (5 bases). The length of the CDR3 is 12 residues. V was trimmed by 10 bases and J by 4 bases, leaving 13 bases between them. In germline, CDR1 is LNHDA, CDR2 SQIVND (reference sequence). The chain's CDR3 is CATGGPGTEAFF. The DNA for the CDR3 is TGTGCCACCGGGGGTCCAGGCACTGAAGCTTTCTTT.

V is TRBV9 and J is TRBJ1-4; D not resolved. The CDR3 length is 17 residues. Germline loops: CDR1 SGDLS, CDR2 YYNGEE. The V end lost 0 bases, the J end lost 0 bases, and 12 bases lay between the germline ends. The CDR3 here is CASSVGSGVATNEKLFF. CDR3 in DNA: TGTGCCAGCAGCGTAGGGAGTGGAGTTGCAACTAATGAAAAACTGTTTTTT.

The chain carries TRBV5-1 and TRBJ1-2, with 9 bases matching TRBD1. The CDR3 sequence is 14 residues long. CDR1 and CDR2 from the germline V gene are SGHRS and YFSETQ. The V gene end was trimmed by 5 bases and the J gene end by 7 bases; junction bases not matched to a gene: 9. CDR3 loop: CASSLPGQGFGYTF. CDR3 DNA sequence: TGCGCCAGCAGTTTACCGGGACAGGGCTTTGGCTACACCTTC.

This clone was found once. The genes are TRBV5-1 and TRBJ2-3; 11 bases match TRBD2. Germline CDR1 and CDR2: SGHRS and YFSETQ. V lost 0 bases and J lost 1; bases outside the gene matches: 1. CDR3 size: 16 residues. This chain's CDR3 is CASSLGLAGRTDTQYF. In DNA form, the CDR3 reads TGCGCCAGCAGCTTGGGACTAGCGGGACGCACAGATACGCAGTATTTT. Full variable domain (remainder filled in from reference TRBV5-1 and TRBJ2-3): KAGVTQTPRYLIKTRGQQVTLSCSPISGHRSVSWYQQTPGQGLQFLFEYFSETQRNKGNFPGRFSGRQFSNSRSEMNVSTLELGDSALYLCASSLGLAGRTDTQYFGPGTRLTVL.

The chain carries TRBV3-1 (or the pseudogene TRBV3-2) and TRBJ1-5; 7 bases are a match to TRBD1. Germline assignment: CDR1 LGHDT and CDR2 YNNKEL (reference sequence). V dropped 2 bases and J dropped 6; count of bases not matched to a gene: 10. This CDR3 contains 16 residues. The DNA for the CDR3 is TGTGCCAGCAGCCAAAGCGGCAGGGGGAAGTTTCAGCCCCAGCATTTT. This encodes CASSQSGRGKFQPQHF.

The chain couples TRBV19 to TRBJ1-2, with TRBD1 identical over 7 bases. This CDR3 region has 14 residues. CDR1 and CDR2 (germline): LNHDA, SQIVND (reference sequence). With V trimmed by 5 bases and J by 4 bases, 7 bases remained unmatched. The CDR3 loop is CASSPQGGAYGYTF. The CDR3 nucleotides read TGTGCCAGTAGTCCGCAGGGGGGCGCCTATGGCTACACCTTC.

This clone was counted once. This chain connects TRBV6-1 to TRBJ1-5; D gene ambiguous. Germline CDR1 is MNHNS and CDR2 is SASEGT. Trimming pared 2 bases from V and 7 bases from J, leaving 15 bases between. The CDR3 totals 15 residues. This chain's CDR3 is CASSENRGEGQPQHF. For the CDR3, the DNA is TGTGCCAGCAGTGAAAATCGCGGAGAGGGCCAGCCCCAGCATTTT.

The genes are TRBV11-2 and TRBJ2-3; 7 bases are shared with TRBD1. Germline V CDR1 and CDR2: SGHAT, FQNNGV. The ends lost 5 bases at V and 7 bases at J; junction bases unmatched: 9. The CDR3 is made up of 14 amino acids. The CDR3 here is CASSAPRQGHTQYF. In nucleotides, the CDR3 is TGTGCCAGCAGCGCCCCTAGACAGGGACATACGCAGTATTTT.

This clone came up once. The V gene is TRBV28, the J gene TRBJ1-2; 8 bases fit TRBD1. The CDR3 loop spans 13 amino acids. With 4 bases clipped from V and 8 bases from J, the junction kept 6 bases outside the gene matches. Germline V lookup: CDR1 MDHEN, CDR2 SYDVKM. The CDR3: CASSYGTGRGYTF. The CDR3 coding sequence is TGTGCCAGCAGTTACGGGACAGGAAGAGGCTACACCTTC.

This clone was detected only a few times. V usage is TRBV4-2 and J usage is TRBJ2-7, with 14 bases lining up with TRBD2. The CDR3 loop spans 16 amino acids. In germline, CDR1 is LGHNA, CDR2 YNFKEQ. Germline trimming cut 1 base from V and 2 bases from J; bases unmatched to any gene: 1. Written as DNA, the CDR3 is TGTGCCAGCAGCCAAGGGACTAGCGGGGGGCCCTACGAGCAGTACTTC. It is translated as CASSQGTSGGPYEQYF.

The chain recombines TRBV12-3 or TRBV12-4 with TRBJ1-1; no clear D gene. This CDR3 contains 11 residues. V was pared by 7 bases and J by 6 bases, with 9 bases between. The CDR3 is CASTQVSEAFF. The CDR3 bases are TGTGCCAGCACACAAGTCTCTGAAGCTTTCTTT.

The chain is built from TRBV10-2 and TRBJ1-5, with 7 bases that match TRBD1. Germline lookup yields CDR1 WSHSY and CDR2 SAAADI. V was pared by 10 bases and J by 0 bases, with 3 bases of the junction left unmatched. This CDR3 has 13 amino acids. The CDR3 loop reads CATTGNSNQPQHF. CDR3 bases: TGCGCCACGACAGGGAATAGCAATCAGCCCCAGCATTTT.

J is TRBJ2-1 and V is TRBV29-1; 7 bases are shared with TRBD2. With V trimmed by 1 base and J by 6 bases, 12 bases remained unmatched. CDR1 SQVTM and CDR2 ANQGSEA come from the germline V gene. This CDR3 has 16 residues. The chain's CDR3 is CSVEGAGTKRGNEQFF. CDR3 nucleotides: TGCAGCGTTGAAGGGGCCGGGACTAAAAGGGGCAATGAGCAGTTCTTC.

This rearrangement joins TRBV7-9 to TRBJ2-7; D possibly corresponds to TRBD2 (6 bases). Trimming left V 3 bases short and J 0 bases short, with 15 bases between. Germline CDR1 SEHNR, CDR2 FQNEAQ (reference sequence). The CDR3 has 16 residues. This CDR3 reads CASSLDILGSSYEQYF. The CDR3 bases are TGTGCCAGCAGCTTGGACATACTCGGGAGCTCCTACGAGCAGTACTTC.

J is TRBJ1-4 and V is TRBV13; 8 bases fit TRBD1. After removal of 5 bases from V and 4 bases from J, the junction contained 9 bases not matched to a gene. CDR3 length: 16 residues. Germline V gives CDR1 PRHDT, CDR2 FYEKMQ (reference sequence). The CDR3 DNA is TGTGCCAGCAGCCGGCGCGGGACAGGTATTAATGAAAAACTGTTTTTT. It translates to CASSRRGTGINEKLFF. Drawing the rest from reference TRBV13 and TRBJ1-4, the complete variable domain is AAGVIQSPRHLIKEKRETATLKCYPIPRHDTVYWYQQGPGQDPQFLISFYEKMQSDKGSIPDRFSAQQFSDYHSELNMSSLELGDSALYFCASSRRGTGINEKLFFGSGTQLSVL.

V gene TRBV5-1 combines with J gene TRBJ2-5; a weak D match, TRBD2 (6 bases). This CDR3 is built from 13 residues. Trimming pared 7 bases from V and 2 bases from J, leaving 12 bases between. Germline CDR1 and CDR2: SGHRS and YFSETQ. The CDR3 DNA reads TGCGCCAGCGGAGGGGACGGACAAGAGACCCAGTACTTC. This translates into CASGGDGQETQYF.

This sequence joins TRBV6-5 and TRBJ2-7; 12 bases fit TRBD2. CDR1 and CDR2 from the germline V gene are MNHEY and SVGAGI. CDR3 length: 13 amino acids. Unmatched junction bases numbered 4, after V lost 8 bases and J lost 5 bases. The CDR3 loop reads CASSSGRAHEQYF. The CDR3 nucleotides are TGTGCCAGCTCTAGCGGGAGGGCTCACGAGCAGTACTTC.

The chain employs TRBV7-8 and TRBJ2-3; 9 bases fit TRBD2. V was clipped by 1 base and J by 1 base; unmatched bases: 3. Per germline, CDR1 SGHVS and CDR2 FQNEAQ. This CDR3 has 16 amino acids. The chain's CDR3 is CASSLGIAGGTDTQYF. CDR3 sequence (DNA): TGTGCCAGCAGCTTAGGCATAGCGGGAGGCACAGATACGCAGTATTTT.

V gene TRBV4-3 combines with J gene TRBJ2-5; perhaps TRBD1 as D (5 bases). Germline V gives CDR1 LGHNA, CDR2 YSLEER. The CDR3 sequence is 14 residues long. Trimming removed 0 bases at V and 5 bases at J, with 10 bases between. This CDR3 reads CASSQDQGLETQYF. In DNA, the CDR3 is TGCGCCAGCAGCCAAGATCAGGGTTTGGAGACCCAGTACTTC.

This rearrangement joins TRBV19 to TRBJ2-3, with 9 bases matching TRBD1. Germline lookup yields CDR1 LNHDA and CDR2 SQIVND (reference sequence). The trim removed 10 bases at V and 2 bases at J, leaving 4 bases unmatched. The CDR3 spans 13 residues. CDR3 in DNA: TGTGCCACTGGGACAGGGCCCACAGATACGCAGTATTTT. Translation: CATGTGPTDTQYF.

The rearrangement uses TRBV25-1 and TRBJ2-7, with TRBD2 matching 12 bases. Germline assignment: CDR1 MGHDK and CDR2 SYGVNS. With V trimmed by 3 bases and J by 1 base, 4 bases remained unmatched. The CDR3 has 16 amino acids. As DNA, the CDR3 is TGTGCCAGCAGTGACCTAGCGGGAGGGGTTTCCTACGAGCAGTACTTC. Its translation is CASSDLAGGVSYEQYF.

This clone has only one observation. For the CDR3, the DNA is TGTGCCAGCTCAAGGGACAGGGGATCGACTAATGAAAAACTGTTTTTT. The encoded protein is CASSRDRGSTNEKLFF. This rearrangement joins TRBV18 to TRBJ1-4; 10 nucleotides agree with TRBD1. Germline-derived CDR1 and CDR2 are KGHSH and LQKENI. The V gene end was trimmed by 5 bases and the J gene end by 2 bases; junction bases not matched to a gene: 5. The CDR3 sequence is 16 residues long.

The V call is TRBV7-9, the J call TRBJ2-1; 10 nucleotides line up with TRBD1. This CDR3 comprises 12 residues. CDR1 and CDR2 (germline): SEHNR, FQNEAQ (reference sequence). V was clipped by 4 bases and J by 12 bases; unmatched bases: 3. The chain's CDR3 is CASSSDRGRQFF. The DNA for the CDR3 is TGTGCCAGCAGCTCAGACAGGGGGCGGCAGTTCTTC.

The gene calls are TRBV5-8 and TRBJ1-1, with a possible D match to TRBD1 (5 bases). The CDR3 spans 14 residues. The germline V gene has CDR1 SGHTS and CDR2 YDEGEE. V shed 7 bases and J shed 5 bases, with 18 bases lying between them. The CDR3, as DNA: TGTGCCAGCTACTTTGGGGGGTTGGGGACTGAAGCTTTCTTT. Encoded protein: CASYFGGLGTEAFF.

The chain recombines TRBV7-3 with TRBJ2-7, with D perhaps TRBD2 (6 bases). Germline-derived CDR1 and CDR2 are SGHTA and FQGTGA. V lost 5 bases and J lost 3, with 17 bases in between. The CDR3 spans 15 residues. Here the CDR3 DNA reads TGTGCCAGCAGCCCTGGAGGGGCCCTTTACTACGAGCAGTACTTC. Protein: CASSPGGALYYEQYF.

This clone was detected only once. This rearrangement joins TRBV11-2 to TRBJ2-1; D perhaps matches TRBD1 (5 bases). The CDR3 is 16 amino acids. Germline-derived CDR1 and CDR2 are SGHAT and FQNNGV. The ends were cut back, 2 bases at V and 4 bases at J, with 15 bases in the middle. In DNA, the CDR3 is TGTGCCAGCAGCTTAACTGGCAGGGTAAAGTACAATGAGCAGTTCTTC. Residues: CASSLTGRVKYNEQFF.

The rearrangement joins TRBV15 to TRBJ1-6; 9 bases map to TRBD1. This CDR3 is 15 amino acids long. Germline V lookup: CDR1 LNHNV, CDR2 YYDKDF (reference sequence). Trimming removed 5 bases from V and 8 bases from J; junction bases left unmatched: 7. CDR3 in amino acids: CATSSGQGRYSPLHF. CDR3 DNA sequence: TGTGCCACCAGCTCTGGACAGGGGAGATATTCACCCCTCCACTTT.

The CDR3 region is CASSLAGGNEQYF. The DNA for the CDR3 is TGTGCCAGCAGCTTAGCGGGAGGGAACGAGCAGTACTTC. V gene TRBV7-3 combines with J gene TRBJ2-7, with TRBD2 matching over 9 bases. Unmatched junction bases numbered 1, after V lost 2 bases and J lost 5 bases. This CDR3 has 13 amino acids. Germline loops: CDR1 SGHTA, CDR2 FQGTGA.